This paragraph reports one T cell receptor beta chain. CDR1 and CDR2 from the germline V gene are SGHTS and YDEGEE. V lost 3 bases and J lost 7, with 13 bases in between. The CDR3 spans 13 residues. Source study methods: Estimated nucleated cell counts came from reference gene primer amplification. The protocol was immunoSEQ multiplex PCR, while the TCRdb copy is restricted to in-frame clones and leaves out a portion. That table is the source of V, J and clone size, and D and trimming were worked out from the DNA. Of roughly 330,000 clones listed, about 90% are singletons. This sample stems from a study of blood T cell repertoires in COVID-19.

This TCR was recovered from a man aged 25-45 years who had recovered from COVID-19. The sequenced sample was PBMCs or T cells enriched from blood (not recorded which). J is TRBJ2-5 and V is TRBV5-8; possible D gene TRBD2, 6 bases. CDR3 in DNA: TGTGCCAGCAGCTCAATACCCGGGGGGACCCAGTACTTC. It codes for CASSSIPGGTQYF. Full variable domain (outside the CDR3, taken from reference TRBV5-8 and TRBJ2-5): EAGVTQSPTHLIKTRGQQATLRCSPISGHTSVYWYQQALGLGLQFLLWYDEGEERNRGNFPPRFSGRQFPNYSSELNVNALELEDSALYLCASSSIPGGTQYFGPGTRLLVL.